The rows below give T cell receptor beta chains drawn from one sample of a study of blood T cells in healthy people across ages. TCRdb redid the calling of the 5' RACE reads with MiXCR, one entry per CDR3 protein. The top ten clones hold under 3% of a sample with some 850,000 distinct CDR3 sequences, about 26% of them seen once. In addition, the sample was reused for a study of T cells of mothers and their children.

Sequenced: blood. All receptors derive from a boy younger than 18 in good health. The CDR3 runs from the conserved cysteine through the conserved F or W. The order of the fields is clone size, D gene, V gene, J gene, CDR3 protein, CDR3 DNA. D genes are given only for firm matches. Where a row states a size, it is once, few, many or the class of an expanded clone; other rows omit it.

>NA|NA|TRBV11-2|TRBJ2-1
CASSPRADSSYNEQFF
TGTGCCAGCAGCCCTCGGGCGGACAGCTCCTACAATGAGCAGTTCTTC
>few|TRBD2|TRBV5-5|TRBJ2-5
CASSLGGTSGGEQETQYF
TGTGCCAGCAGCTTAGGGGGGACTAGCGGGGGAGAACAAGAGACCCAGTACTTC
>few|NA|TRBV30|TRBJ2-7
CAWSVARSYEQYF
TGTGCCTGGAGTGTTGCCAGGAGCTACGAGCAGTACTTC
>NA|TRBD1|TRBV6-6|TRBJ2-5
CASSYSTQGIETQYF
TGTGCCAGCAGCTACTCGACACAGGGGATAGAGACCCAGTACTTC
>few|NA|TRBV3-1|TRBJ2-6
CASSARDVGSGANVLTF
TGTGCCAGCAGCGCGAGGGACGTAGGCTCTGGGGCCAACGTCCTGACTTTC
>NA|NA|TRBV6-5|TRBJ2-5
CASGERGREWETQYF
TGTGCCAGCGGGGAGAGGGGGAGGGAGTGGGAGACCCAGTACTTC
>NA|NA|TRBV6-5|TRBJ2-1
CASGRAGALDNEQFF
TGTGCCAGCGGTCGGGCGGGGGCCCTCGACAATGAGCAGTTCTTC
>NA|TRBD1|TRBV29-1|TRBJ1-1
CSVEERTGGTEAFF
TGCAGCGTTGAAGAGCGGACAGGAGGCACTGAAGCTTTCTTT
>few|NA|TRBV9|TRBJ1-2
CASTQYGYYGYTF
TGTGCCAGCACTCAGTATGGGTACTATGGCTACACCTTC
>few|NA|TRBV20-1|TRBJ2-7
CSARGLGEYEQYF
TGCAGTGCGCGGGGTCTCGGGGAGTACGAGCAGTACTTC
>NA|NA|TRBV28|TRBJ2-7
CATSAGEQYF
TGTGCCACATCGGCCGGGGAGCAGTACTTC
>NA|TRBD2|TRBV20-1|TRBJ2-3
CSARDVASGGMIDTQYF
TGCAGTGCTAGAGATGTGGCTAGCGGGGGGATGATAGATACGCAGTATTTT
>NA|NA|TRBV20-1|TRBJ1-1
CSARYRPNTEAFF
TGCAGTGCTAGATACAGACCGAACACTGAAGCTTTCTTT
>NA|NA|TRBV6-5|TRBJ1-1
CASSYSGPYTEAFF
TGTGCCAGCAGTTACTCCGGACCGTACACTGAAGCTTTCTTT
>few|TRBD2|TRBV4-2|TRBJ2-5
CASSRENQRGKETQYF
TGTGCCAGCAGCCGAGAAAACCAGCGGGGGAAAGAGACCCAGTACTTC
>NA|TRBD1|TRBV12-3/TRBV12-4|TRBJ1-2
CASVDRGQRYGYTF
TGTGCCAGCGTGGACAGGGGGCAACGATATGGCTACACCTTC
>NA|TRBD1|TRBV20-1|TRBJ1-3
CSATDRGSGNTIYF
TGCAGTGCTACCGACAGGGGATCCGGAAACACCATATATTTT
>few|TRBD1|TRBV7-6|TRBJ1-2
CASSLYGTDGYGYTF
TGTGCCAGCAGCTTATACGGGACAGACGGCTATGGCTACACCTTC
>NA|NA|TRBV12-3/TRBV12-4|TRBJ1-2
CASRSAGWDYGYTF
TGTGCCAGCCGATCCGCGGGGTGGGACTATGGCTACACCTTC
>many|NA|TRBV20-1|TRBJ1-3
CSARNMWGNTIYF
TGCAGTGCTAGAAACATGTGGGGAAACACCATATATTTT
>few|TRBD1|TRBV7-9|TRBJ2-7
CASSTTGEGSYEQYF
TGTGCCAGCAGCACTACAGGGGAAGGATCCTACGAGCAGTACTTC
>NA|NA|TRBV20-1|TRBJ1-2
CSARGGSSLLSYGYTF
TGCAGTGCTAGGGGAGGGTCTTCTCTCCTAAGCTATGGCTACACCTTC
>NA|NA|TRBV29-1|TRBJ2-3
CSVEVRGLTDTQYF
TGCAGCGTTGAAGTAAGGGGACTCACAGATACGCAGTATTTT